This TCR beta chain was sequenced in a study of T-cell reconstitution after alpha-beta-depleted transplantation in children. Preparing the TCRbeta library involved the use of unique molecular identifiers. MiXCR was run by TCRdb on the PCR reads, yielding one entry per CDR3 protein. The sample yields around 370,000 distinct CDR3 sequences, roughly 16% seen once. The CDR3 consists of 14 residues. Germline assignment: CDR1 LGHNA and CDR2 YNFKEQ. The V end lost 0 bases, the J end lost 4 bases, and 10 bases lay between the germline ends. About this clonotype itself: Its target is not known.

Study observations and caveats: Two months or so post-transplant, alpha-beta T cells reportedly derived from several hundred expanded graft clones. Some patients' high day-60 TCRbeta diversity was attributed to recipient cells surviving conditioning. A year had passed since transplant, and T-cell counts and diversity by then came mostly from newly produced T cells.

The V and J genes are TRBV4-2 and TRBJ2-7; tentatively, D is TRBD2 (6 bases). Material: PBMCs, mostly from graft donor cells, obtained 360 days after TCRalphabeta/CD19-depleted stem cell transplant. The TCR sequence derives from a male patient aged 2 to 9 who had a stem cell transplant for acute lymphoblastic leukemia, so the T cells may come from the graft donor. The CDR3 region is CASSQDGRIYEQYF. CDR3 sequence (DNA): TGTGCCAGCAGCCAAGATGGGAGGATTTACGAGCAGTACTTC.